This T cell receptor beta chain stems from a study of T-cell memory formation after mild COVID-19 (dated by TCRdb to about 2021). Turning to the overall study: Most TCR sequence clusters were specific to one of the two donors. T-cell clones expanding and contracting after mild COVID-19 in two donors were tracked by longitudinal TCRalpha and TCRbeta repertoire sequencing. Two young, previously healthy adult volunteers, one female and one male, were included in the cohort. Overall study results and their limits: The study covered only a couple of mild cases, and larger cohorts including severe cases with pre-infection samples were considered necessary. Some responding clones were detected in pre-infection memory, suggesting pre-existing cross-reactive memory T cells joined the SARS-CoV-2 response. SARS-CoV-2 specificity of the second-wave clones peaking on day 37 was not confirmed. Contracting CD4+ clones turned up mainly in the CM and EM memory subsets, whereas EMRA was where CD8+ clones were enriched. Clones contracting from day 15 to 85 had balanced CD4/CD8 phenotypes, while a second wave expanding from day 15 to 37 was biased towards CD4+.

V and J are trimmed by 4 bases and 7 bases, and the gene matches miss 9 bases of the junction. The CDR3 numbers 15 residues from cysteine through phenylalanine. The DNA shown is the 45-base CDR3, in frame from base 1. Taken from the germline V gene, the CDR1 and CDR2 loops are SGHRS and YFSETQ. With regard to this clonotype: Its antigen target is currently unknown. Within one base of it there is no much larger clone, and no base qualities were kept.

PBMCs were isolated by Ficoll-Paque density gradient centrifugation. The data were produced on an Illumina NovaSeq 6000. TCRalpha and TCRbeta cDNA libraries were constructed by 5'RACE with constant-segment primers, with sample barcodes and unique molecular identifiers being introduced. Trizol reagent was used to extract RNA from every sample. Library amplification was performed in two PCR steps, and a second sample barcode and Illumina TruSeq adapters were introduced in the second step. Libraries were sequenced on an Illumina NovaSeq with 2 x 150 bp paired-end reads. The paper's data handling went like this. Demultiplexing of reads and collapsing into UMI-guided consensus sequences were performed with migec v1.2.7. Using mixcr v2.1.11, UMI consensuses were aligned to TRA and TRB V and J templates and then assembled into clonotypes. Clonotypes were classified as expanded or contracted when called significant by both edgeR and NoisET, with noise models trained on biological replicates. For edgeR calls, the thresholds were a false discovery rate-adjusted p below 0.01 and a log2 fold-change of 1. As an exploratory analysis of dynamics, max-normalized trajectories of the 1000 most abundant clonotypes were examined with PCA combined with hierarchical clustering. Separately sequenced CD4+ and CD8+ repertoires were used to assign a CD4 or CD8 phenotype to each responding clone. TCRdb reprocessing: public reads trimmed at Q25 with fastp, clones called with MiXCR, in-frame beta chains kept. Entries that share a CDR3 protein sequence are merged under the most common genes and DNA. TCRdb assigned the V and J calls; the authors' analysis was not used. For this sample there are 250,000 to 350,000 distinct CDR3 sequences; around 15% appear just once. The top ten constitute roughly 24% of the sample.

This receptor was identified in a man between 18 and 29 years old who had mild COVID-19 (a few samples of this study predate the infection). The sample titles of this study are shuffled in the database, so cell type and time point are left out; the donor was told from shared clones. The chain is assembled from TRBV5-1 and TRBJ2-5, with 11 middle bases fitting TRBD2. Sequencing was performed on PBMCs or a T cell subset sorted from them (not recorded which). The bases read TGCGCCAGCAGCCCCACTAGCGGGGGAGACGCGACCCAGTACTTC. The resulting protein is CASSPTSGGDATQYF.